This is a list of T cell receptor beta chains from one sample in a study of monozygotic twins with inflammatory bowel disease. TCRdb derives one entry per CDR3 protein from the 5' RACE reads, leaving out DNA. The sample is made up of 90,000 to 110,000 distinct CDR3 sequences, and the top ten hold around an eighth of it. Sequenced material: blood. All receptors come from a human donor with ulcerative colitis or Crohn's disease, or a healthy co-twin of an affected twin (not recorded which). The CDR3 runs from the conserved cysteine through the conserved F or W.

V gene: TRBV20-1
J gene: TRBJ2-1
CDR3 protein: CSARDPRRGQYNEQFF

V gene: TRBV27
J gene: TRBJ2-2
CDR3 protein: CASWDRGNTGELFF

V gene: TRBV18
J gene: TRBJ2-2
CDR3 protein: CASSPNLAEFTGELFF

V gene: TRBV15
J gene: TRBJ2-1
CDR3 protein: CATRRYQAGGYNEQFF

V gene: TRBV7-6
J gene: TRBJ1-6
CDR3 protein: CASSLGPSGSYNSPLHF

V gene: TRBV6-1
J gene: TRBJ2-7
CDR3 protein: CASSVTGGVSYEQYF

V gene: TRBV2
J gene: TRBJ2-3
CDR3 protein: CASSDRLAGLGDTQYF

V gene: TRBV7-9
J gene: TRBJ2-7
CDR3 protein: CASSPRQPGLLYEQYF

V gene: TRBV5-8
J gene: TRBJ1-5
CDR3 protein: CASSPGQNQPQHF

V gene: TRBV12-3/TRBV12-4
J gene: TRBJ2-6
CDR3 protein: CASSLWDRYSGANVLTF

V gene: TRBV6-2/TRBV6-3
J gene: TRBJ1-6
CDR3 protein: CASMDPMDSPLHF

V gene: TRBV5-1
J gene: TRBJ2-3
CDR3 protein: CASSSAGGYADTQYF

V gene: TRBV4-3
J gene: TRBJ2-5
CDR3 protein: CASSQDRPATGGSQYF

V gene: TRBV11-1
J gene: TRBJ2-1
CDR3 protein: CASTVTGLHNEQFF

V gene: TRBV5-1
J gene: TRBJ2-7
CDR3 protein: CASNTGTGYEQYF

V gene: TRBV15
J gene: TRBJ2-2
CDR3 protein: CATEAGAYTGELFF

V gene: TRBV5-1
J gene: TRBJ1-1
CDR3 protein: CASSPDTMNTEAFF

V gene: TRBV9
J gene: TRBJ2-1
CDR3 protein: CASSTGADNEQFF

V gene: TRBV20-1
J gene: TRBJ2-6
CDR3 protein: CSASLTGATTGANVLTF

V gene: TRBV7-9
J gene: TRBJ2-3
CDR3 protein: CASSLVWASPSTDTQYF

V gene: TRBV20-1
J gene: TRBJ2-1
CDR3 protein: CSARAPTGNPYNEQFF

V gene: TRBV7-3
J gene: TRBJ2-3
CDR3 protein: CASSLNPGDTQYF

V gene: TRBV20-1
J gene: TRBJ2-1
CDR3 protein: CSEQGSYNEQFF

V gene: TRBV14
J gene: TRBJ2-1
CDR3 protein: CASSGGTSGVNSYNEQFF

V gene: TRBV7-2
J gene: TRBJ1-1
CDR3 protein: CASSLLATTGYTEAFF

V gene: TRBV5-5
J gene: TRBJ1-2
CDR3 protein: CASSLGMDINYGYTF

V gene: TRBV12-3/TRBV12-4
J gene: TRBJ2-1
CDR3 protein: CASSLEPQGSDEQFF

V gene: TRBV4-3
J gene: TRBJ1-1
CDR3 protein: CASSQDLVEVPNTEAFF

V gene: TRBV5-1
J gene: TRBJ2-7
CDR3 protein: CASSLLPYEQYF

V gene: TRBV5-1
J gene: TRBJ2-7
CDR3 protein: CASSIGAYEQYF

V gene: TRBV28
J gene: TRBJ2-5
CDR3 protein: CASSPSASGETQYF

V gene: TRBV28
J gene: TRBJ1-1
CDR3 protein: CASRETQNTEAFF

V gene: TRBV7-9
J gene: TRBJ2-5
CDR3 protein: CASSRYGLAGQETQYF

V gene: TRBV6-5
J gene: TRBJ2-3
CDR3 protein: CAVGASTDTQYF

V gene: TRBV5-5
J gene: TRBJ2-2
CDR3 protein: CASSFLGGGLNTGELFF

V gene: TRBV29-1
J gene: TRBJ1-2
CDR3 protein: CSVELPNYGYTF

V gene: TRBV6-2/TRBV6-3
J gene: TRBJ2-7
CDR3 protein: CASSLSQQFGDEQYF